The 5 T cell receptor beta chains below were found in one sample sequenced in a study of OX40 agonist ivuxolimab in advanced cancers. This table comes from immunoSEQ multiplex PCR, and its TCRdb copy is limited to in-frame clones, with some not included. The sample yields 91,000 or so clones, approximately 94% seen once. The sequences come from CD4+ or CD8+ T cells sorted from blood, collected in a trial of the OX40 agonist ivuxolimab. The receptors come from an adult with an advanced solid tumor such as melanoma, head and neck, liver or kidney cancer.

This clone was seen a single time. The CDR3 DNA is TGTGCCAGCAGTGAAGCCAGGCGACCGGGACAGGTTTCCTCTGGGGCCAACGTCCTGACTTTC. This encodes CASSEARRPGQVSSGANVLTF. The chain carries TRBV2 and TRBJ2-6; 8 bases map to TRBD1. Germline V gene data show CDR1 as SNHLY and CDR2 as FYNNEI. J gave up 0 bases and V 0 bases, and 13 bases lay outside the gene matches. CDR3 length equals 21 residues.

In its sample, this clone was seen a few times. The chain combines TRBV5-1 with TRBJ2-1; no clear D gene. The CDR3 runs 13 residues. Germline V gives CDR1 SGHRS, CDR2 YFSETQ. V lost 2 bases and J lost 7, with 10 bases in between. The chain's CDR3 is CASSFPSGNEQFF. CDR3 nucleotides: TGCGCCAGCAGCTTCCCCTCCGGGAATGAGCAGTTCTTC.

The rearrangement uses TRBV6-5 and TRBJ1-1, with 7 bases matching TRBD1. This CDR3 is built from 14 residues. Germline lookup yields CDR1 MNHEY and CDR2 SVGAGI. The ends lost 5 bases at V and 6 bases at J; junction bases unmatched: 9. The CDR3 sequence: CASSPPVQGAEAFF. CDR3 in DNA: TGTGCCAGCAGTCCCCCGGTTCAGGGGGCTGAAGCTTTCTTT.

V and J are TRBV9 and TRBJ1-4, with 9 bases lining up with TRBD1. From germline, CDR1 is SGDLS and CDR2 YYNGEE. The CDR3 totals 18 residues. V lost 2 bases and J lost 4; bases outside the gene matches: 12. The CDR3 bases are TGTGCCAGCAGCGTTCGTCCCGACAGGGGGTACTTTAATGAAAAACTGTTTTTT. Translation: CASSVRPDRGYFNEKLFF.

The V gene is TRBV7-9, the J gene TRBJ2-7; D unclear. Germline V gene sequence: CDR1 SEHNR, CDR2 FQNEAQ (reference sequence). Trimming removed 3 bases from V and 1 base from J, with 10 bases in between. The CDR3 contains 14 residues. The CDR3 sequence is CASSFGTPSYEQYF. In nucleotides, the CDR3 is TGTGCCAGCAGCTTCGGTACACCTTCCTACGAGCAGTACTTC.